This T cell receptor beta chain was profiled in a study of blood T cell repertoires in COVID-19. At the level of the study: Acute-phase and convalescent COVID-19 samples originated in the United States, Italy and Spain.

Here immunoSEQ multiplex PCR was the method, and the copy in TCRdb shows in-frame clones only, minus some. The data show approximately 270,000 clones, 75% to 90% seen once. This receptor was identified in a man over 45 with acute or convalescent COVID-19. The sample consisted of peripheral blood.

This chain's CDR3 is CASSQGQDLGGYTF. Written as DNA, the CDR3 is TGCGCCAGCAGCCAAGGACAGGACCTCGGTGGCTACACCTTC. This chain links TRBV4-1 with TRBJ1-2, with a weak D call TRBD1 (6 bases). Germline CDR1 MGHRA, CDR2 YSYEKL. Trimming removed 1 base at V and 7 bases at J, with 13 bases between. This CDR3 has 14 residues.